A single sample is the source of the 27 T cell receptor beta chains below, sequenced in a study of OX40 agonist ivuxolimab in advanced cancers. TCRdb keeps only in-frame clones here, not all; method: immunoSEQ multiplex PCR. Altogether approximately 60,000 clones are present, around 84% being singletons, with the ten largest covering approximately 2.2%. This material consisted of CD4+ or CD8+ T cells sorted from blood, taken in a trial of the OX40 agonist ivuxolimab. The receptor source for this set is an adult with an advanced solid tumor such as melanoma, head and neck, liver or kidney cancer.

The chain couples TRBV2 to TRBJ2-7, with D perhaps TRBD1 (6 bases). Germline V lookup: CDR1 SNHLY, CDR2 FYNNEI. V lost 6 bases and J lost 2, with 14 bases in between. The CDR3 is made up of 14 amino acids. The CDR3, as DNA: TGTGCCAGCAGGGCCGGACAGCTCCCCTACGAGCAGTACTTC. This gives the protein CASRAGQLPYEQYF. Combining the CDR3 with reference TRBV2 and TRBJ2-7 gives the whole variable domain EPEVTQTPSHQVTQMGQEVILRCVPISNHLYFYWYRQILGQKVEFLVSFYNNEISEKSEIFDDQFSVERPDGSNFTLKIRSTKLEDSAMYFCASRAGQLPYEQYFGPGTRLTVT.

The J gene is TRBJ2-7, the V gene TRBV5-6; D is undetermined. Germline CDR1 and CDR2: SGHDT and YYEEEE. Trimming cost V 2 bases and J 3 bases, with 18 bases left between them. The CDR3 sequence is 16 residues long. The CDR3 spells CASSLLLGVSRYEQYF. The CDR3 coding sequence is TGTGCCAGCAGCTTACTCCTAGGCGTCAGCCGCTACGAGCAGTACTTC.

CDR3 nucleotides: TGTGCCAGCAGCTTAAATAGCGGGGGAAACATTCAGTACTTC. Its protein product is CASSLNSGGNIQYF. The V call is TRBV7-7, the J call TRBJ2-4, with 9 bases fitting TRBD2. Per the germline V gene, CDR1 is SSHAT and CDR2 is FNYEAQ (reference sequence). With 2 bases clipped from V and 6 bases from J, the junction kept 2 bases outside the gene matches. The CDR3 is 14 amino acids.

This chain joins TRBV10-3 and TRBJ2-3; 8 bases map to TRBD1. J gave up 0 bases and V 0 bases, and 2 bases lay outside the gene matches. The germline CDR1 and CDR2 sequences are ENHRY and SYGVKD. The CDR3 runs 16 residues. The CDR3 nucleotides are TGTGCCATCAGTGAGTCGAGACAGGGGAGCACAGATACGCAGTATTTT. The encoded protein is CAISESRQGSTDTQYF.

V and J are TRBV18 and TRBJ2-3; no firm D call. The CDR3 contains 14 residues. Deletions cut 3 bases from V and 0 bases from J, with 7 bases between. The germline V gene encodes CDR1 KGHSH and CDR2 LQKENI. The CDR3 region is CASSPTGSTDTQYF. The CDR3 nucleotides read TGTGCCAGCTCACCGACCGGTAGCACAGATACGCAGTATTTT.

The chain has TRBV7-3 and TRBJ2-5; the match to TRBD2 covers 10 bases. With V trimmed by 5 bases and J by 4 bases, 1 base remained unmatched. The CDR3 covers 13 residues. The germline CDR1 and CDR2 sequences are SGHTA and FQGTGA. This chain's CDR3 is CASSRLAGETQYF. In DNA, the CDR3 is TGTGCCAGCAGCCGACTAGCGGGAGAGACCCAGTACTTC.

The chain employs TRBV5-1 and TRBJ1-5, with TRBD1 matching over 9 bases. V shed 2 bases and J 5 bases; nucleotides not matched to a gene: 14. This CDR3 contains 18 residues. Germline lookup yields CDR1 SGHRS and CDR2 YFSETQ. The DNA of the CDR3 is TGCGCCAGCAGCTTCCCCCCGGGGACAGGGATGGGAGATCAGCCCCAGCATTTT. It translates to CASSFPPGTGMGDQPQHF.

V usage is TRBV2 and J usage is TRBJ2-4, with no clear D. Germline-derived CDR1 and CDR2 are SNHLY and FYNNEI. This CDR3 has 9 amino acids. V lost 7 bases and J 9 bases, leaving 4 bases between the germline ends. CDR3 bases: TGTGCCAGCAAGGTCATTCAGTACTTC. Translation gives CASKVIQYF.

V usage is TRBV7-3 and J usage is TRBJ2-2; possibly TRBD1 for D (6 bases). The CDR3 covers 13 residues. Germline V gives CDR1 SGHTA, CDR2 FQGTGA. The V and J ends lost 6 bases and 5 bases respectively, with 10 bases between them. CDR3 sequence: CASSPGVTGELFF. The CDR3 nucleotides are TGTGCCAGCAGTCCAGGGGTTACCGGGGAGCTGTTTTTT.

V is TRBV6-1 and J is TRBJ1-4, with no clear D. This CDR3 contains 15 residues. Per germline, CDR1 MNHNS and CDR2 SASEGT. Trimming took off 1 base at V and 0 bases at J, with 6 bases between the two ends. CDR3 region: CASSEGQTTNEKLFF. As DNA, the CDR3 is TGTGCCAGCAGTGAAGGGCAGACAACTAATGAAAAACTGTTTTTT.

The V and J genes are TRBV18 and TRBJ1-5; TRBD1 is a possible D gene (5 bases). CDR1 and CDR2 (germline): KGHSH, LQKENI. V lost 6 bases and J lost 6, with 12 bases in between. The CDR3 covers 13 residues. The CDR3 DNA reads TGTGCCAGCTCGCGAGGGGAAAGTCAGCCCCAGCATTTT. It specifies CASSRGESQPQHF.

The J gene is TRBJ1-5, the V gene TRBV2, with 10 nucleotides matching TRBD1. The germline V gene encodes CDR1 SNHLY and CDR2 FYNNEI. J gave up 6 bases and V 4 bases, and 9 bases lay outside the gene matches. This CDR3 contains 16 residues. This chain's CDR3 is CASSGLGQGFTQPQHF. The CDR3 DNA reads as TGTGCCAGCAGTGGTTTGGGACAGGGGTTCACTCAGCCCCAGCATTTT.

The V and J genes are TRBV19 and TRBJ2-2, with D hard to call. This CDR3 region has 15 residues. The V and J ends lost 3 bases and 3 bases respectively, with 11 bases between them. Germline CDR1 and CDR2: LNHDA and SQIVND (reference sequence). The DNA of the CDR3 is TGTGCCAGTAGTATCTCTGGGATCCACACCGGGGAGCTGTTTTTT. Protein: CASSISGIHTGELFF.

V and J are TRBV5-4 and TRBJ2-7; 7 bases map to TRBD2. Germline V gene sequence: CDR1 SGHNT, CDR2 YYREEE (reference sequence). V gave up 1 base and J gave up 3 bases; unmatched junction bases: 4. The CDR3 sequence is 14 residues long. CDR3 protein: CASSLNGRIYEQYF. The CDR3 DNA follows: TGTGCCAGCAGCTTGAACGGGAGGATCTACGAGCAGTACTTC.

Remarks on this clone: Other DNA sequences in the same sample also yield this CDR3. The gene calls are TRBV25-1 and TRBJ2-5; D is unclear. Germline values: CDR1 MGHDK, CDR2 SYGVNS. V was clipped by 1 base and J by 4 bases, with 1 base between them. The CDR3 runs 11 residues. The CDR3 nucleotides read TGTGCCAGCAGTGAATTAGAGACCCAGTACTTC. It codes for CASSELETQYF.

This clone has more than one count but fewer than ten. This chain links TRBV6-1 with TRBJ1-2; possibly TRBD1 for D (5 bases). The CDR3 runs to 15 residues. Germline assignment: CDR1 MNHNS and CDR2 SASEGT. Trimming shortened V by 4 bases and J by 2 bases, and 14 bases separated the two germline ends. CDR3 nucleotide sequence: TGTGCCAGCAGTGCCCAGGCGGGGCAAAACTATGGCTACACCTTC. Translation: CASSAQAGQNYGYTF.

The chain couples TRBV7-7 to TRBJ2-1, with D maybe TRBD1 (7 bases). V lost 3 bases, J lost 8 bases, and 14 bases lay in between. This CDR3 comprises 14 residues. Germline loops: CDR1 SSHAT, CDR2 FNYEAQ (reference sequence). CDR3: CASSFQGGGDEQFF. The CDR3, as DNA: TGTGCCAGCAGCTTTCAGGGGGGAGGTGATGAGCAGTTCTTC.

The chain has TRBV6-1 and TRBJ2-5; a weak D match, TRBD2 (7 bases). Germline V lookup: CDR1 MNHNS, CDR2 SASEGT. V was trimmed by 1 base and J by 8 bases, leaving 11 bases between them. CDR3 length: 13 residues. CDR3 protein: CASSEGGGITQYF. In DNA, the CDR3 is TGTGCCAGCAGTGAAGGGGGGGGCATCACCCAGTACTTC.

The chain joins TRBV11-2 to TRBJ2-2; TRBD1 or TRBD2 may be the D gene (5 bases each). V shed 5 bases and J shed 2 bases, with 9 bases lying between them. Germline V gives CDR1 SGHAT, CDR2 FQNNGV. The length of the CDR3 is 14 residues. The CDR3 reads CASSVGTNTGELFF. CDR3 nucleotide sequence: TGTGCCAGCAGCGTCGGGACCAACACCGGGGAGCTGTTTTTT.

The chain employs TRBV30 and TRBJ1-1; unclear D gene. Germline V gene sequence: CDR1 GTSNPN, CDR2 SVGIG (reference sequence). The CDR3 length is 13 residues. The V and J ends lost 4 bases and 1 base respectively, with 10 bases between them. CDR3 sequence reads: CAWTSAANTEAFF. The CDR3 region has the DNA TGTGCCTGGACTTCGGCGGCGAACACTGAAGCTTTCTTT. Based on the CDR3 plus reference TRBV30 and TRBJ1-1, the full variable domain is SQTIHQWPATLVQPVGSPLSLECTVEGTSNPNLYWYRQAAGRGLQLLFYSVGIGQISSEVPQNLSASRPQDRQFILSSKKLLLSDSGFYLCAWTSAANTEAFFGQGTRLTVV.

This clone was recorded once. V is TRBV5-4 and J is TRBJ1-5, with unresolved D. Trimming pared 3 bases from V and 1 base from J, leaving 20 bases between. From germline, CDR1 is SGHNT and CDR2 YYREEE (reference sequence). The CDR3 consists of 18 residues. This chain's CDR3 is CASSSPGQNYASNQPQHF. The CDR3 bases are TGTGCCAGCAGCTCCCCGGGCCAAAACTACGCGAGCAATCAGCCCCAGCATTTT.

This clone was counted once. V usage is TRBV18 and J usage is TRBJ1-1; D unclear. Germline CDR1 is KGHSH and CDR2 is LQKENI. This CDR3 is 14 amino acids long. The V end was cut by 3 bases, the J end by 3 bases, with 11 bases between. The CDR3 region is CASSPSNGYTEAFF. The CDR3, as DNA: TGTGCCAGCTCACCGTCCAACGGTTACACTGAAGCTTTCTTT. The full variable domain, its missing parts supplied by reference TRBV18 and TRBJ1-1, is NAGVMQNPRHLVRRRGQEARLRCSPMKGHSHVYWYRQLPEEGLKFMVYLQKENIIDESGMPKERFSAEFPKEGPSILRIQQVVRGDSAAYFCASSPSNGYTEAFFGQGTRLTVV.

The chain recombines TRBV12-5 with TRBJ2-1; weak D call: TRBD1 (5 bases). Trimming cost V 3 bases and J 6 bases, with 15 bases left between them. Germline loops: CDR1 LGHNT, CDR2 FRNRAP. CDR3 length: 15 amino acids. CDR3 DNA sequence: TGTGCTAGTGGTTTTCAATGGGGCGAATTCAATGAGCAGTTCTTC. It is translated as CASGFQWGEFNEQFF.

The chain couples TRBV4-3 to TRBJ2-7; D is uncertain. The CDR3 consists of 13 residues. CDR1 is LGHNA and CDR2 is YSLEER in the germline V gene. V shed 2 bases and J shed 1 base, with 6 bases lying between them. The CDR3 nucleotides are TGCGCCAGCAGCCAACAGAGGTCCTACGAGCAGTACTTC. Its protein product is CASSQQRSYEQYF.

This chain uses TRBV7-6 with TRBJ2-5, with 11 positions matching TRBD2. Germline V gene lookup returns CDR1 SGHVS and CDR2 FNYEAQ. The CDR3 runs to 15 residues. V trimming: 1 base; J trimming: 11 bases; junction bases outside the gene matches: 9. CDR3 amino acids: CASSLGLAGGGEQYF. CDR3 in DNA: TGTGCCAGCAGCTTAGGGCTAGCGGGAGGAGGAGAGCAGTACTTC.

The rearrangement links TRBV9 to TRBJ1-6; D perhaps matches TRBD1 (5 bases). Germline-derived CDR1 and CDR2 are SGDLS and YYNGEE. V was clipped by 3 bases and J by 7 bases, with 8 bases between them. There are 13 residues in the CDR3. This chain's CDR3 is CASSAPGNSPLHF. The CDR3, as DNA: TGTGCCAGCAGCGCCCCAGGGAATTCACCCCTCCACTTT.

This clone was recorded a few times. J is TRBJ2-3 and V is TRBV11-2, with TRBD2 as a possible D gene (5 bases). The V gene's germline CDR1 is SGHAT and CDR2 FQNNGV. The germline V and J ends were trimmed by 0 bases and 3 bases, with 16 bases remaining between them. The CDR3 contains 17 residues. The CDR3 region is CASSLDGERGWTDTQYF. The DNA for the CDR3 is TGTGCCAGCAGCTTAGACGGGGAACGAGGCTGGACAGATACGCAGTATTTT.